This TCR beta chain was identified in a study of blood T cell repertoires in COVID-19. Overall study: Acute-phase and convalescent COVID-19 samples originated in the United States, Italy and Spain.

Sequencing was performed with immunoSEQ multiplex PCR; in TCRdb, only in-frame clones are kept and a portion is missing. The table has under 300,000 clones, 88% seen once. This clone was observed a single time. Trimming took 3 bases from V and 9 from J; bases not matched to a gene: 13. CDR1 is DFQATT and CDR2 is SNEGSKA in the germline V gene (reference sequence). The CDR3 consists of 14 residues. The chain employs TRBV20-1 and TRBJ1-1; 7 positions agree with TRBD1. Sequencing used PBMCs or T cells enriched from blood (not recorded which). This TCR derives from a woman in her fifties or sixties in a cohort exposed to, infected with or recovered from COVID-19 (not recorded which). The CDR3 loop is CSASLATGVMKAFF. The CDR3 DNA is TGCAGTGCTAGTTTGGCTACAGGGGTAATGAAAGCTTTCTTT.